The source of this TCR beta chain is a study of shared T cell receptors in the human thymus. Using immunoSEQ multiplex PCR, the repertoire was profiled, and TCRdb retains in-frame clones only, with some absent. The sample holds hundreds of thousands of clones, more than 75% seen once. The CDR3 spans 15 residues. These data also featured in a second study, about human thymus T cells. From that paper: Usage of V and J genes appeared biased in thymic and blood repertoires.

This clonotype originated in a boy in the first two years of life with a congenital heart defect. The rearrangement joins TRBV7-5 to TRBJ2-1; the D call in the table, TRBD1, was not verified against the DNA. TRBV7-5 is given as a pseudogene. The sequenced sample was thymocytes. CDR3 in DNA: TGTGTCAGAAGCTTAGCGAGAGTGGGGCACGGTGAGCAGTTCTTC. Amino acids: CVRSLARVGHGEQFF.